Listed below are T cell receptor beta chains from one sample, sequenced in a study of T cells in Graves' hyperthyroidism and ophthalmopathy. TCRdb reprocessed the multiplex PCR reads via MiXCR and lists one record per CDR3 protein. The profile shows 300,000 to 500,000 distinct CDR3 sequences, over 11% of them singletons. The sample taken for sequencing was blood. These receptors were collected from a man over 45 with Graves' ophthalmopathy. Both conserved end residues are part of each CDR3. The D gene is left open where the match is weak. Size is stated as once, few, many or a size class.

>TRBD2|TRBV18|many|TRBJ2-7
CASSPRTSGGYEQYF
TGTGCCAGCTCACCAAGGACTAGCGGGGGCTACGAGCAGTACTTC
>NA|TRBV11-2|many|TRBJ2-6
CASKTPDRSSGANVLTF
TGTGCCAGCAAGACACCGGATCGAAGCTCTGGGGCCAACGTCCTGACTTTC
>NA|TRBV20-1|few|TRBJ2-1
CSARDDGRTNEQFF
TGCAGTGCTAGAGATGACGGCCGAACTAATGAGCAGTTCTTC
>TRBD1|TRBV5-1|many|TRBJ2-7
CASSPDRPPLYEQYF
TGCGCCAGCAGCCCGGACAGGCCACCCCTTTACGAGCAGTACTTC
>NA|TRBV2|few|TRBJ2-2
CASAYTGELFF
TGTGCCAGCGCATACACCGGGGAGCTGTTTTTT
>NA|TRBV20-1|many|TRBJ2-1
CSASRDGNEQFF
TGCAGTGCGAGTAGGGACGGCAATGAGCAGTTCTTC
>NA|TRBV30|many|TRBJ1-5
CAWRDEFYHF
TGTGCCTGGAGAGATGAGTTTTACCATTTT
>TRBD2|TRBV28|many|TRBJ2-1
CASSPLGSGRADEQFF
TGTGCCAGCAGTCCCCTGGGTAGCGGGAGGGCCGATGAGCAGTTCTTC
>TRBD1|TRBV2|many|TRBJ1-5
CASSGQGYNQPQHF
TGTGCCAGCAGCGGACAGGGCTACAATCAGCCCCAGCATTTT
>NA|TRBV19|few|TRBJ2-1
CASSTFNFAGQFF
TGTGCCAGTAGTACTTTCAACTTTGCGGGGCAGTTCTTC
>NA|TRBV2|few|TRBJ1-2
CASSDADYGYTF
TGTGCCAGCAGTGATGCAGACTATGGCTACACCTTC
>NA|TRBV10-3|many|TRBJ2-5
CAISDQGKGETQYF
TGTGCCATCAGTGATCAGGGGAAGGGAGAGACCCAGTACTTC
>TRBD2|TRBV5-1|many|TRBJ2-1
CASRSGSSPNEQFF
TGCGCCAGCAGGAGCGGGAGTAGTCCCAATGAGCAGTTCTTC